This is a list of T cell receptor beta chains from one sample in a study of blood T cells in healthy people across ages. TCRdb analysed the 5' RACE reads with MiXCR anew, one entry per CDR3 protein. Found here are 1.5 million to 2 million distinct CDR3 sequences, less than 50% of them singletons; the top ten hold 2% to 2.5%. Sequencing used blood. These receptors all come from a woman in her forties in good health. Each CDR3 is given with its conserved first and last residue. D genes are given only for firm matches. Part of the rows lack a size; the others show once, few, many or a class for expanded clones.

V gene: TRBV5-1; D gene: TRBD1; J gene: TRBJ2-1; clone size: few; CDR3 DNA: TGCGCCAGCAGCGACCAACAGGGGGACGAAAACAATGAGCAGTTCTTC; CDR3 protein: CASSDQQGDENNEQFF
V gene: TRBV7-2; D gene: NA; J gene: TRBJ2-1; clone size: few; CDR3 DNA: TGTGCCAGCAGCTCCAGGGGACTTCCCTACAATGAGCAGTTCTTC; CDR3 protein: CASSSRGLPYNEQFF
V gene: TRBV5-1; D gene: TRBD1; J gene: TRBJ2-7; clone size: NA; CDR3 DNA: TGCGCCAGCAGCCCAACAGGGGGCTTCGACGAGCAGTACTTC; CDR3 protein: CASSPTGGFDEQYF
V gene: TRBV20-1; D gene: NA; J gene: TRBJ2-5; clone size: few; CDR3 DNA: TGCAGTGCTAGGGCCCCGGGCGAGGAGACCCAGTACTTC; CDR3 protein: CSARAPGEETQYF
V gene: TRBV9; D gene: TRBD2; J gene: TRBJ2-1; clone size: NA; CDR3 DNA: TGTGCCAGCAGCGTAGTCGGGGGGGGGCCTGATGAGCAGTTCTTC; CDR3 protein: CASSVVGGGPDEQFF
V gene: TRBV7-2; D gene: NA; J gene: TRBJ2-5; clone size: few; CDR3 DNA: TGTGCCAGCAGGCAGAATCCCAGAGGGATCCAAGAGACCCAGTACTTC; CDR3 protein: CASRQNPRGIQETQYF
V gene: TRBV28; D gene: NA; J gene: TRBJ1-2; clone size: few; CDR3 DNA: TGTGCCAGCAGTTTGGTCCCGGGAGGCGGCGGCTACACCTTC; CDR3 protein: CASSLVPGGGGYTF
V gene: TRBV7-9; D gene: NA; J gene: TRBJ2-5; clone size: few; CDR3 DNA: TGTGCCAGCAGCTTAATAAGGGTCCGCGACTCCCAAGAGATGGAGACCCAGTACTTC; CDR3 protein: CASSLIRVRDSQEMETQYF
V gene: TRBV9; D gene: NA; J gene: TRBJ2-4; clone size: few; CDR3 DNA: TGTGCCAGCAGCGCCGGATCACGGAACATTCAGTACTTC; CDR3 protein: CASSAGSRNIQYF
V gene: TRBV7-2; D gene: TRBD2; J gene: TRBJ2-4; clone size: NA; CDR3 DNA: TGTGCCAGCAGCGTAGACCGGGGGGACATTCAGTACTTC; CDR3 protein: CASSVDRGDIQYF
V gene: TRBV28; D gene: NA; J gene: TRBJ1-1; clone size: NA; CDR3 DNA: TGTGCCAGCAGCCCCATCAGGGAGAACACTGAAGCTTTCTTT; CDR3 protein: CASSPIRENTEAFF
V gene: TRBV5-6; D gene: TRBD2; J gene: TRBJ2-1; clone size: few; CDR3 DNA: TGTGCCAGCAGCTCTCAAGGGAGCGGGGGGCCGTTAAGGCAGTTCTTC; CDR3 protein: CASSSQGSGGPLRQFF
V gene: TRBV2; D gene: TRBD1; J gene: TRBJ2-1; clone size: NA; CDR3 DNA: TGTGCCAGCAGTGGGTCGAGGACAGGGGGCAATGAGCAGTTCTTC; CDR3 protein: CASSGSRTGGNEQFF
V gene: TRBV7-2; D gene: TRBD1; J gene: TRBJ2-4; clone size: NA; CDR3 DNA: TGTGCCAGCAGCCCCGACAGGGGGACCGCCAAAAACATTCAGTACTTC; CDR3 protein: CASSPDRGTAKNIQYF
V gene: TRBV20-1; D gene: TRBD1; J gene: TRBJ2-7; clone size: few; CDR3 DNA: TGCAGTGCTAGGGGGGACAGGGACCCTTCTATTCCCTACGAGCAGTACTTC; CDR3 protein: CSARGDRDPSIPYEQYF
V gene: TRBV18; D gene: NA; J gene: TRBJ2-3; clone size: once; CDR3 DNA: TGTGCCAGCTCACTACTCCCTAGTGGCACAGATACGCAGTATTTT; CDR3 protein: CASSLLPSGTDTQYF
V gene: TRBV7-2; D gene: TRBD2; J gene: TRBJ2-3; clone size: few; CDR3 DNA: TGTGCCAGCAGCTCCGGGACTAGATTCACAGATACGCAGTATTTT; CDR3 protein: CASSSGTRFTDTQYF
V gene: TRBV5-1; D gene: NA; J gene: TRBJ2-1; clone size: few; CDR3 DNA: TGCGCCAGCAGCTTGGTGTCTAGGGGGACCTACAATGAGCAGTTCTTC; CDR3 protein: CASSLVSRGTYNEQFF
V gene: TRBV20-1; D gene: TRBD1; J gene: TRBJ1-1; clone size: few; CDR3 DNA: TGCAGTGCTAGAGATCGGGGACAGGTGAACACTGAAGCTTTCTTT; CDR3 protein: CSARDRGQVNTEAFF
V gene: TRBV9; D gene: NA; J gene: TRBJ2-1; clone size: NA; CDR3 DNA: TGTGCCAGCAGCGTAGAATATGGTACTAATGAGCAGTTCTTC; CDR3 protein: CASSVEYGTNEQFF
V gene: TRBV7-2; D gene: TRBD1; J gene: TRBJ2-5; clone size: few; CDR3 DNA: TGTGCCAGCAGCACCCAGACAGGGGTTGAGACCCAGTACTTC; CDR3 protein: CASSTQTGVETQYF
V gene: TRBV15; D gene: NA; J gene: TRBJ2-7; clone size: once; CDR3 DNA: TGTGCCACCAGCAGAGATGCAGGCACCGCCGGTATGGGGATTTACGAGCAGTACTTC; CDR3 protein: CATSRDAGTAGMGIYEQYF
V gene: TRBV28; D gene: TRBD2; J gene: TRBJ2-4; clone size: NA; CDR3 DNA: TGTGCCAGCAGTTTATGGCCCTCCAAAAGCGGGGGGCCCCCGACTCAGTACTTC; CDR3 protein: CASSLWPSKSGGPPTQYF
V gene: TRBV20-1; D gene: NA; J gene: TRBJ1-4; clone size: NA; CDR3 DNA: TGCAGTGGACGTGGGGGGAATGAAAAACTGTTTTTT; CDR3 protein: CSGRGGNEKLFF
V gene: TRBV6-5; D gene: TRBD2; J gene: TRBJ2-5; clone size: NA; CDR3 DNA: TGTGCCAGCAGGCGCGGGAGACCAGAGACCCAGTACTTC; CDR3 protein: CASRRGRPETQYF
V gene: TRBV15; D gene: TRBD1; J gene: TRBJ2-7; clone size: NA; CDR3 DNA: TGTGCCACCAGCTCAGGGACAGGTAGCGAGCAGTACTTC; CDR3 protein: CATSSGTGSEQYF
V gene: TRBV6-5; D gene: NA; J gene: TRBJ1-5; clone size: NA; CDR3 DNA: TGTGCCAGCAGTAACCTGCCTCCAGAGAGTTATAGCGATCAGCCCCAGCATTTT; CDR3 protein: CASSNLPPESYSDQPQHF
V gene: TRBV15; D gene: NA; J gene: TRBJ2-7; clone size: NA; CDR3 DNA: TGTGCCACCAGCACCTCTGCGGGACACCGAAATACCTACGAGCAGTACTTC; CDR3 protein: CATSTSAGHRNTYEQYF
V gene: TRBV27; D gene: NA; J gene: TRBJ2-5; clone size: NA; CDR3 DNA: NA; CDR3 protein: CASILAGQGGETQYF
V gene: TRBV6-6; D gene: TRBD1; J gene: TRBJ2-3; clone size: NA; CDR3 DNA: TGTGCCAGCAGTTACTTCCAGGACAGGACCACGGATACGCAGTATTTT; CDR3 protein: CASSYFQDRTTDTQYF
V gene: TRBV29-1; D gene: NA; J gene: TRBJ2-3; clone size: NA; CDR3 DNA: TGCAGCGGGGTTAGGGGGGCCCCAGATACGCAGTATTTT; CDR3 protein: CSGVRGAPDTQYF
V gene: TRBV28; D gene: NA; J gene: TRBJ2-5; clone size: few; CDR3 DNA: TGTGCCAGCAGTTTCCCGGGCACTCTGGAGACCCAGTACTTC; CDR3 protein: CASSFPGTLETQYF
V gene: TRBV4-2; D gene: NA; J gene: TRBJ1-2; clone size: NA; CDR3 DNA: TGTGCCAGCAGCCAAGATCGGCAGGGCGGCAACTATGGCTACACCTTC; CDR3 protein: CASSQDRQGGNYGYTF
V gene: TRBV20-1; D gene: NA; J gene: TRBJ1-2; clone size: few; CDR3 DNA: TGCAGTGCTAGTATTGGCAGGGAGCTCTATGGCTACACCTTC; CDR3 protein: CSASIGRELYGYTF
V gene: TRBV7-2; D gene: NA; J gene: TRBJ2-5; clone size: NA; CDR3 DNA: TGTGCCAGCAGCAGAATTATATACCGGGTGGAGACCCAGTACTTC; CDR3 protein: CASSRIIYRVETQYF
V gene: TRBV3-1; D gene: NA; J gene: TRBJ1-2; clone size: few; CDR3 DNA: TGTGCCAGCAGCCAAGTCCGGTTGGGCGGCTACACCTTC; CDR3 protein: CASSQVRLGGYTF
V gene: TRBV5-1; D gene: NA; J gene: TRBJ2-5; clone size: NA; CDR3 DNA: TGCGCCAGCAGCCATCGACGGGGGACCATTCAAGAGACCCAGTACTTC; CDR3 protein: CASSHRRGTIQETQYF
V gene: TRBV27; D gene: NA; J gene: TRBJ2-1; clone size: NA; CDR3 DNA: TGTGCCAGCAGTCCCAGCGGCCCTAACAATGAGCAGTTCTTC; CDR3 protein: CASSPSGPNNEQFF
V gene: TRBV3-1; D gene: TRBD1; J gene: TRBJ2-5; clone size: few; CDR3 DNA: TGTGCCAGCAGCCAAGGCGACAGGGGATATCAAGAGACCCAGTACTTC; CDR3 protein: CASSQGDRGYQETQYF
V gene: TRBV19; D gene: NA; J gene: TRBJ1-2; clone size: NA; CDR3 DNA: TGTGCCAGTAGTATCGGTGCAGAGCCGAACTATGGCTACACCTTC; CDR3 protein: CASSIGAEPNYGYTF
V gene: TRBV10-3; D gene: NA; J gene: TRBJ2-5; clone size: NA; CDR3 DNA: TGTGCCATCAGTGCGACAGGGCAGGGGGAGGCCCAGTACTTC; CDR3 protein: CAISATGQGEAQYF
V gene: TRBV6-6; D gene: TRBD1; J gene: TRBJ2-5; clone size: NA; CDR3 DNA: TGTGCCAGCAGAGCCGGGACAGGGGGCGAAGAGACCCAGTACTTC; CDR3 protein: CASRAGTGGEETQYF
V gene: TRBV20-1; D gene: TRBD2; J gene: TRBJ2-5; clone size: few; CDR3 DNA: TGCAGTGCTAGAGATTTACGCGGGGGGTCCCAAGAGACCCAGTACTTC; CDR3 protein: CSARDLRGGSQETQYF
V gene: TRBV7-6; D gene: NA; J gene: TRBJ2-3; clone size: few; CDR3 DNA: TGTGCCAGCAGCTTCGGCGTTGACAGAACCACAGATACGCAGTATTTT; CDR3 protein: CASSFGVDRTTDTQYF
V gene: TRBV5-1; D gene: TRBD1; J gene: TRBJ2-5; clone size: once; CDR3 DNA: TGCGCCAGCAAGACAGGGGGCAAAGAGACCCAGTACTTC; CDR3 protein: CASKTGGKETQYF
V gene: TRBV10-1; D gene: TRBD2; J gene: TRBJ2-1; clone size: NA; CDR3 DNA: TGCGCCAGCAGGTACCTGACTAGCTCCGACCTCGAATGCTACAATGAGCAGTTCTTC; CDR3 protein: CASRYLTSSDLECYNEQFF
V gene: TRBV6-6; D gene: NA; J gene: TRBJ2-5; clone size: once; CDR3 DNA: TGTGCCAGCAGTTCCCAGACAGCAGGGGAGCAGTACTTC; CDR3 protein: CASSSQTAGEQYF
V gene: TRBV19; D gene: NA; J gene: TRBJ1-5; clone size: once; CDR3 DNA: TGTGCCAGTAGTATACCACCGAATAGCAATCAGCCCCAGCATTTT; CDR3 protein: CASSIPPNSNQPQHF
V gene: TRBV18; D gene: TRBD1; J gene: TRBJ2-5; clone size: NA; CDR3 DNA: TGTGCCAGCTCACTGGGAACGACAGGGTGGGAGACCCAGTACTTC; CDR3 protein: CASSLGTTGWETQYF
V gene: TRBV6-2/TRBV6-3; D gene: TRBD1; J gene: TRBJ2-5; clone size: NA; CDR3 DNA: TGTGCCAGCAGCCAGACAGGGAGAGGGCTTCAAGAGACCCAGTACTTC; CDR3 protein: CASSQTGRGLQETQYF
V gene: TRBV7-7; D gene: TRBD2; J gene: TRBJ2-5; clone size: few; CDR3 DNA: TGTGCTAGCAGCCCCTTCCCGGGGGAGGGAACAGAGACCCAGTACTTC; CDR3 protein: CASSPFPGEGTETQYF
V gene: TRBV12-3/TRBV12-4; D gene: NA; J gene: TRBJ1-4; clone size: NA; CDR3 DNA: TGTGCCAGCAGTACCCGGGACCCCCGTAATGAAAAACTGTTTTTT; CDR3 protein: CASSTRDPRNEKLFF